A selection of T cell receptor beta chains follows, all from one sample in a study of beta chain features in type 1 diabetes. The table came from immunoSEQ multiplex PCR; TCRdb's copy has only in-frame clones and leaves some out. The table shows around 500,000 clones, with approximately 10% occurring only once. The source material was naive CD4+ T cells from blood. These receptors were obtained from a woman younger than 35 in good health. CDR3s include the opening cysteine and the closing phenylalanine or tryptophan. Fields, in order: clone size, D gene, J gene, V gene, CDR3 DNA, CDR3 protein. The D gene is left open where the match is weak. Clone size is not always given. Where it is, it says once, few, many or a class for expanded clones.

>few|-|TRBJ2-6|TRBV7-7
TGTGCCAGTGGCCAGGGGGCCAACGTCCTGACTTTC
CASGQGANVLTF
>-|TRBD1|TRBJ1-4|TRBV7-9
TGTGCCAGCAGCCCTTGGACAGGCCTTAATGAAAAACTGTTTTTT
CASSPWTGLNEKLFF
>few|-|TRBJ2-3|TRBV4-3
TGCGCCAGCAGCCAACAGGGTCAGGAAGATACGCAGTATTTT
CASSQQGQEDTQYF
>-|-|TRBJ2-5|TRBV18
TGTGCCAGCTCACCAATGACTCTAGTCGGGGAGACCCAGTACTTC
CASSPMTLVGETQYF
>-|-|TRBJ1-1|TRBV6-5
TGTGCCAGCAGTGAAAAGTTTTTGAACACTGAAGCTTTCTTT
CASSEKFLNTEAFF
>-|-|TRBJ2-7|TRBV11-1
TGTGCCAGCACCTTAAACCGGGACAAATACGAGCAGTACTTC
CASTLNRDKYEQYF
>-|-|TRBJ2-1|TRBV7-3
TGTGCCAGCAGCTTAAACCCCCCGGGAGTAGTCAATGAGCAGTTCTTC
CASSLNPPGVVNEQFF
>few|-|TRBJ2-7|TRBV5-1
TGCGCCAGCAGCTTGGTCGTGGGACACGAGCAGTACTTC
CASSLVVGHEQYF
>few|-|TRBJ2-1|TRBV28
TGTGCCAGCCGGACCGTTATCAATGAGCAGTTCTTC
CASRTVINEQFF
>few|-|TRBJ1-2|TRBV6-6
TGTGCCAGCAGCGGGGGAGCCGGATTTACAGTCGGCTACACCTTC
CASSGGAGFTVGYTF
>few|-|TRBJ1-3|TRBV29-1
TGCAGCGTTGATGAGGGCTACTCTGGAAACACCATATATTTT
CSVDEGYSGNTIYF
>few|-|TRBJ2-5|TRBV19
TGTGCCAGTAGTATCTTCTCCGGGTCGGAGACCCAGTACTTC
CASSIFSGSETQYF
>few|TRBD1|TRBJ2-5|TRBV4-1
TGCGCCAGCAGCCAATCTACAGGGGGTCAAGAGACCCAGTACTTC
CASSQSTGGQETQYF
>-|TRBD1|TRBJ1-1|TRBV15
TGTGCCACCAGCAGAGAGATTTTAGGACAGGTGAACACTGAAGCTTTCTTT
CATSREILGQVNTEAFF
>few|TRBD1|TRBJ1-1|TRBV27
TGTGCCAGCAGTTCGGGACAGGTCCAGGTTGAAGCTTTCTTT
CASSSGQVQVEAFF
>few|TRBD2|TRBJ2-5|TRBV15
TGTGCCACCAGCAGAGATCGACTAGCGGGAGTGGAGACCCAGTACTTC
CATSRDRLAGVETQYF
>-|-|TRBJ1-2|TRBV18
TGTGCCAGCTCACCACTTGCAAGGAATGGCTACACCTTC
CASSPLARNGYTF
>few|-|TRBJ2-7|TRBV7-2
TGTGCCAGCAGCGAAAGACAGCTGCTCAACTACGAGCAGTACTTC
CASSERQLLNYEQYF
>-|-|TRBJ2-3|TRBV29-1
TGCAGCGCATTTAGTTCCCCGGTAGATACGCAGTATTTT
CSAFSSPVDTQYF
>-|-|TRBJ1-2|TRBV7-2
TGTGCCGGGGGAGGGCTACAGGGTGCCTATGGCTACACCTTC
CAGGGLQGAYGYTF
>-|TRBD1|TRBJ1-2|TRBV6-1
TGTGCCAGCAGACTCCCTGGACAGGGGAAGAGCTACACCTTC
CASRLPGQGKSYTF
>-|-|TRBJ2-3|TRBV18
TGTGCCACCATGCAGGCGGCTAGCACAGATACGCAGTATTTT
CATMQAASTDTQYF
>few|-|TRBJ2-1|TRBV7-3
TGTGCCAGCAGCTCCCAGGGACCCGCCTACAATGAGCAGTTCTTC
CASSSQGPAYNEQFF
>-|-|TRBJ2-5|TRBV7-2
TGTGCCAGCAGCTTAGCCCCCGCCTCCGCTGAGACCCAGTACTTC
CASSLAPASAETQYF
>few|-|TRBJ1-4|TRBV30
TGTGCCTGGTGTGCCTGGGCATCTAATGAAAAACTGTTTTTT
CAWCAWASNEKLFF
>-|TRBD2|TRBJ2-1|TRBV9
TGTGCCAGCAGCGTAGACGTTGGGACTAGCGGAAGGAGGAAGTTCTTC
CASSVDVGTSGRRKFF
>-|-|TRBJ1-1|TRBV4-3
TGCGCCAGCAGCCGGCATGACAGGCCGGGGACTGAAGCTTTCTTT
CASSRHDRPGTEAFF
>-|-|TRBJ2-3|TRBV29-1
TGCAGCGTTGAATCCGGCAGGGGAACAGATACGCAGTATTTT
CSVESGRGTDTQYF